One and the same sample provided the 19 T cell receptor delta chains below, sequenced in a study of γδ T cells in repeated Plasmodium falciparum infection. TCRdb re-identified clones in the multiplex PCR reads via CATT. The sample lists 75,000 to 95,000 delta-chain clones, approximately 0.92% occurring once. Flow sorting of PBMC yielded separate Vgamma9/Vdelta2+ and Vdelta2-negative gammadelta T cell populations for bulk repertoire analysis. The sequenced sample was gamma-delta T cells from blood. All receptors derive from a pool of human donors (malaria-infected and uninfected, not separated).

This clone has a handful of counts. The protein held in TCRdb is that of a much larger clone and does not match this DNA's translation at residue 13, likely because of a read error; the protein shown is translated from the DNA. This CDR3 reads CACDTLLLGDTGPTDKLIF. The CDR3 bases are TGTGCCTGTGACACCCTACTACTGGGGGATACGGGTCCCACCGATAAACTCATCTTT. The J gene is TRDJ1, the V gene TRDV2; 13 bases line up with TRDD3. The J gene was not available in TCRdb and was assigned here by matching the DNA to germline segments. Germline CDR1 reads GEAIGNYY; CDR2 reads EKD. This CDR3 is built from 19 residues. The ends lost 0 bases at V and 1 base at J; junction bases unmatched: 10.

Only a few counts were recorded for this clone. TCRdb's protein for this DNA is that of a much larger clone and differs from the translation at residue 14, likely a read error; the protein shown is the DNA translation. The genes are TRDV1 and TRDJ1; D remains ambiguous. The CDR3 sequence is 19 residues long. With 4 bases removed from V and 3 bases from J, the gap between germline ends came to 27 bases. CDR1 and CDR2 (germline): TSWWSYY, QGS. The CDR3 bases are TGTGCTCTTGGGGGAAGACTTAAAAAGTCCCTCCGGTACGCCGATAAACTCATCTTT. It is translated as CALGGRLKKSLRYADKLIF.

This clone was detected a few times. The protein held in TCRdb is that of a much larger clone and does not match this DNA's translation at residue 8, likely because of a read error; the protein shown is translated from the DNA. The chain links TRDV1 to TRDJ1; no firm D call. Germline lookup yields CDR1 TSWWSYY and CDR2 QGS. This CDR3 has 17 amino acids. V shed 4 bases and J shed 0 bases, with 18 bases lying between them. For the CDR3, the DNA is TGTGCTCTTGGGGCGAAGTGGTCCCCCCCGTACACCGATAAACTCATCTTT. It translates to CALGAKWSPPYTDKLIF.

V is TRDV2 and J is TRDJ1; a possible D gene is TRDD3 (6 bases). The J gene comes from matching the DNA to germline here; TCRdb lacks it. Germline CDR1 reads GEAIGNYY; CDR2 reads EKD. Trimming took off 1 base at V and 4 bases at J, with 24 bases between the two ends. This CDR3 is built from 18 residues. In nucleotides, the CDR3 is TGTGCCTGTGACACGATTGGGGGGAGTCAAAAAGAAATCGATAAACTCATCTTT. Its translation is CACDTIGGSQKEIDKLIF.

This clone was counted between two and nine times. The TCRdb protein comes from a much larger clone and disagrees with this DNA's translation at residue 19, likely due to a read error; the protein given here is derived from the DNA. No J gene was named, though the V gene is TRDV2; the table gives TRDD3 as D, unverified against the DNA. The CDR3 loop spans 21 amino acids. In germline, CDR1 is GEAIGNYY, CDR2 EKD. The CDR3 region is CACDTEKPGDTISWDTRQTFF. The CDR3 DNA reads as TGTGCCTGTGACACAGAGAAACCGGGGGATACGATCTCCTGGGACACCCGACAGACGTTTTTC.

This clone was seen more than once but under ten times. This DNA's translation and the protein TCRdb lists, from a much larger clone, do not match at residue 13, likely due to a read error; the protein shown is translated from the DNA. The chain links TRDV2 to TRDJ1; 13 bases align to TRDD3. The J gene, not given by TCRdb, was assigned here from a germline match of the nucleotide sequence. The CDR3 is 18 residues long. Germline V CDR1 and CDR2: GEAIGNYY, EKD. Trimming cost V 3 bases and J 4 bases; bases outside gene matches: 13. CDR3 amino acids: CACDARTGGYADIDKLIF. CDR3 DNA: TGTGCCTGTGACGCCCGTACTGGGGGATACGCGGATATCGATAAACTCATCTTT.

A word on this clone: It differs at one base from a far larger clone, so likely a read error. This specimen includes other DNA sequences encoding the same CDR3. The rearrangement uses TRAV38-2/DV8 and TRDJ1; 9 bases line up with TRDD2. No J gene was available from TCRdb, and it was assigned here by a germline match of the DNA. This CDR3 has 20 amino acids. Germline V CDR1 and CDR2: TSESDYY, QEAYKQQN. In DNA, the CDR3 is TGTGCTTATTTACCTTCCTACAAGGGAATAAATATTGTCTACACTGATAAACTCATCTTT. Encoded protein: CAYLPSYKGINIVYTDKLIF.

This clone occurred a few times. The protein TCRdb gives is from a much larger clone and does not agree with this DNA's translation at residue 6, likely a read error; the protein shown here comes from the DNA. J is TRDJ1 and V is TRDV1, with D perhaps matching TRDD2 or TRDD3 (6 bases each). The CDR3 has 19 amino acids. The germline V and J ends were trimmed by 2 bases and 2 bases, with 24 bases remaining between them. Germline CDR1 is TSWWSYY and CDR2 is QGS. The CDR3 bases are TGTGCTCTTGGGGAATGCGGCCTTCCCGGGGGACTCGCTACCGATAAACTCATCTTT. Protein product: CALGECGLPGGLATDKLIF.

Notes on this clone: A far larger clone is a single base away, which makes a read error likely. Other DNA sequences in the same sample also yield this CDR3. V gene TRDV2 was called; the J gene was not; TRDD3 is taken as the D call from the table, unchecked against the DNA. The CDR3 contains 21 residues. Germline CDR1 GEAIGNYY, CDR2 EKD. The CDR3 loop reads CACDTAESWGIEFQEWKKLIF. In nucleotides, the CDR3 is TGTGCCTGTGACACCGCGGAGAGCTGGGGGATCGAGTTTCAGGAATGGAAAAAACTCATCTTC.

A note on this clone: The protein in TCRdb stems from a much larger clone and differs at residue 8 from this DNA's translation, likely a read error; here the protein is translated from the DNA. The gene calls are TRDV2 and TRDJ1, with a possible D match to TRDD3 (6 bases). TCRdb carries no J gene annotation; the J gene was assigned here by matching the DNA with germline. This CDR3 region has 16 residues. Per germline, CDR1 GEAIGNYY and CDR2 EKD. Trimming stripped 1 base from V and 2 bases from J, with 16 bases between. CDR3 sequence reads: CACDTGGVVETDKLIF. In DNA, the CDR3 is TGTGCCTGTGACACTGGGGGGGTCGTTGAAACCGATAAACTCATCTTT.

As concerns this clone: TCRdb has a much larger clone's protein, which differs at residue 7 from the translation of this DNA, likely because of a read error; what is shown is the protein translated from the DNA. This rearrangement joins TRDV3 to TRDJ1; D not resolved. In germline, CDR1 is TVYSNPD, CDR2 GDNSRS (reference sequence). The germline V and J ends were trimmed by 2 bases and 1 base, with 11 bases remaining between them. The CDR3 has 13 amino acids. The CDR3 DNA reads as TGTGCCTTTCGGCGCGACTGCACCGATAAACTCATCTTT. This translates into CAFRRDCTDKLIF.

This clone showed up many times. The TCRdb protein comes from a much larger clone and disagrees with this DNA's translation at residue 14, likely due to a read error; the protein given here is derived from the DNA. V usage is TRDV1 and J usage is TRDJ1; 8 nucleotides align to TRDD3. This CDR3 has 16 amino acids. Germline CDR1 TSWWSYY, CDR2 QGS. The CDR3 DNA sequence: TGTGCTCTTAGGAAATGGGGGATTTATGGCACCGATAAACCCATCTTT. Translated: CALRKWGIYGTDKPIF.

A word on this clone: The protein recorded in TCRdb matches a much larger clone and deviates from this DNA's translation at residue 6, suggesting a read error; the protein here is obtained by translating the DNA. This rearrangement joins TRDV2 to TRDJ1; 10 nucleotides match TRDD3. The J gene was not available in TCRdb and was assigned here by matching the DNA to germline segments. The CDR3 is 19 residues long. CDR1 is GEAIGNYY, CDR2 EKD, per germline. Trimming at V came to 1 base and at J to 2 bases, leaving 15 bases not matched to a gene. The CDR3 here is CACDTTRVWGIGTTDKLIF. The CDR3 nucleotides read TGTGCCTGTGACACGACGAGAGTCTGGGGGATAGGAACGACCGATAAACTCATCTTT.

This clone was seen only a few times. A read error likely explains why the TCRdb protein, taken from a much larger clone, differs from this DNA's translation at residue 11; the protein shown is translated from the DNA. The V gene is TRDV2, the J gene TRDJ1, with D unclear. TCRdb is silent on the J gene; assignment here came from matching the DNA to germline. CDR1 and CDR2 (germline): GEAIGNYY, EKD. The CDR3 is 18 amino acids. Deletions cut 1 base from V and 2 bases from J, with 22 bases between. The CDR3 nucleotides read TGTGCCTGTGACACTCTCGTTCCCTCGGTTTCACTGACCGATAAACTCATCTTT. Translation gives CACDTLVPSVSLTDKLIF.

This clone has a handful of counts. The protein in TCRdb stems from a much larger clone and differs at residue 20 from this DNA's translation, likely a read error; here the protein is translated from the DNA. This chain links TRDV1 with TRDJ1; 9 bases agree with TRDD2. Looked up from germline, CDR1 is TSWWSYY and CDR2 is QGS. CDR3 length: 23 amino acids. The CDR3 nucleotides read TGTGCTCTTGGGGAACGGGGGCCTTCCTACACCCCATGGTACGATTCGTACACCGATGAACTCATCTTT. This encodes CALGERGPSYTPWYDSYTDELIF.

Note on this clone: This likely stems from a read error, as it lies one base from a far larger clone. This CDR3 is also generated by other DNA sequences in the sample. The V call is TRDV2, the J call TRDJ3, with D maybe TRDD3 (6 bases). The CDR3 is made up of 20 amino acids. The germline V gene encodes CDR1 GEAIGNYY and CDR2 EKD. This chain's CDR3 is CACDTVGGAGTHWDTRQMFF. In DNA form, the CDR3 reads TGTGCCTGTGACACCGTAGGAGGGGCTGGAACTCACTGGGACACTCGACAGATGTTTTTC.

Many counts were recorded for this clone. The chain links TRDV1 to TRDJ1; 11 nucleotides agree with TRDD3. Germline V lookup: CDR1 TSWWSYY, CDR2 QGS. Losses at the gene ends were 2 bases for V and 1 base for J; bases not matched to a gene: 24. The CDR3 contains 23 residues. CDR3 protein: CALGESGGVLGDIGLFRTDKLIF. CDR3 nucleotides: TGTGCTCTTGGGGAATCTGGCGGTGTACTGGGGGATATAGGGTTGTTTCGCACCGATAAACTCATCTTT.

On this clone: The amino acid sequence in TCRdb belongs to a much larger clone and departs from this DNA's translation at residue 10, likely a sequencing read error; the sequence shown is translated from the DNA. V and J are TRDV1 and TRDJ1; a weak D match, TRDD3 (6 bases). Assignment of the J gene here rests on matching the DNA to germline, because TCRdb gives none. Germline-derived CDR1 and CDR2 are TSWWSYY and QGS. There are 18 residues in the CDR3. Trimming took off 3 bases at V and 0 bases at J, with 20 bases between the two ends. This chain's CDR3 is CALGDPVWDMHNTDKLIF. CDR3 DNA sequence: TGTGCTCTTGGGGACCCAGTTTGGGATATGCACAACACCGATAAACTCATCTTT.

Comment on this clone: This likely stems from a read error, as it lies one base from a far larger clone. Other DNA sequences of this sample code for an identical CDR3. The chain carries TRDV2 and TRDJ1, with 10 bases identical to TRDD3. The J gene was missing in TCRdb and was found by matching the end of the DNA to germline. The CDR3 runs to 18 residues. CDR1 is GEAIGNYY and CDR2 is EKD in the germline V gene. After removal of 1 base from V and 1 base from J, the junction contained 11 bases not matched to a gene. CDR3 region: CACDTAMLGDSSTDKLIF. In nucleotides, the CDR3 is TGTGCCTGTGACACTGCTATGCTGGGGGATAGTAGCACCGATAAACTCATCTTT.